The rows below give T cell receptor beta chains drawn from one sample of a study of T cells in Graves' hyperthyroidism and ophthalmopathy. TCRdb called the multiplex PCR reads again in MiXCR, with one record for every CDR3 protein. The table lists about half a million distinct CDR3 sequences, approximately 25% of them singletons, with around 10% in the top ten. Sequencing was done on a sample of blood. The origin of the receptors is a woman between 25 and 40 years old with Graves' ophthalmopathy. Both conserved end residues are trimmed from each CDR3. Each record gives: V gene, CDR3 length, J gene, CDR3 protein.

v_call: TRBV7-8
cdr3_length: 15
j_call: TRBJ2-7
cdr3_aa: ASSFFIRDAGGDEQY

v_call: TRBV27
cdr3_length: 13
j_call: TRBJ2-7
cdr3_aa: ASSSRGTGEYEQY

v_call: TRBV30
cdr3_length: 12
j_call: TRBJ2-7
cdr3_aa: AWSYGRATYEQY

v_call: TRBV7-2
cdr3_length: 13
j_call: TRBJ2-2
cdr3_aa: ASSLWGGNTGELF

v_call: TRBV29-1
cdr3_length: 10
j_call: TRBJ1-1
cdr3_aa: SVEEVYGEAF

v_call: TRBV9
cdr3_length: 12
j_call: TRBJ1-3
cdr3_aa: ASSTTGTGNTIY

v_call: TRBV5-5
cdr3_length: 11
j_call: TRBJ1-4
cdr3_aa: ASSLPQNEKLF

v_call: TRBV25-1
cdr3_length: 13
j_call: TRBJ1-1
cdr3_aa: ASSALWERNTEAF

v_call: TRBV20-1
cdr3_length: 10
j_call: TRBJ1-1
cdr3_aa: STWQGASEAF

v_call: TRBV29-1
cdr3_length: 11
j_call: TRBJ1-5
cdr3_aa: SVGSSYNQPQH

v_call: TRBV2
cdr3_length: 12
j_call: TRBJ2-7
cdr3_aa: ASSEERESYEQY

v_call: TRBV19
cdr3_length: 14
j_call: TRBJ2-5
cdr3_aa: ASSPQTSGGEETQY

v_call: TRBV19
cdr3_length: 13
j_call: TRBJ1-1
cdr3_aa: ASTEKGAANTEAF

v_call: TRBV25-1
cdr3_length: 12
j_call: TRBJ1-2
cdr3_aa: ASSALGPGPGYT

v_call: TRBV11-3
cdr3_length: 14
j_call: TRBJ1-2
cdr3_aa: ASSLRGVRPNYGYT

v_call: TRBV30
cdr3_length: 9
j_call: TRBJ1-1
cdr3_aa: AFDGTGEAF

v_call: TRBV11-2
cdr3_length: 13
j_call: TRBJ2-5
cdr3_aa: ASSLDPGHQETQY

v_call: TRBV12-3/TRBV12-4
cdr3_length: 12
j_call: TRBJ1-3
cdr3_aa: ASKFQGSGNTIY

v_call: TRBV2
cdr3_length: 19
j_call: TRBJ1-3
cdr3_aa: ASSEDRTGWVSGMSGNTIY

v_call: TRBV7-2
cdr3_length: 13
j_call: TRBJ1-2
cdr3_aa: ASSQGGGRGYGYT

v_call: TRBV27
cdr3_length: 14
j_call: TRBJ2-2
cdr3_aa: ASSPWTGGNTGELF

v_call: TRBV5-1
cdr3_length: 13
j_call: TRBJ2-7
cdr3_aa: ASSTGRQGASEQY

v_call: TRBV6-5
cdr3_length: 12
j_call: TRBJ1-2
cdr3_aa: ASSFKQVGMGYT

v_call: TRBV12-3/TRBV12-4
cdr3_length: 14
j_call: TRBJ1-5
cdr3_aa: ASSARTGGSNQPQH

v_call: TRBV4-1
cdr3_length: 12
j_call: TRBJ2-5
cdr3_aa: ASSQGDSQETQY

v_call: TRBV28
cdr3_length: 11
j_call: TRBJ2-7
cdr3_aa: ASSLNRVYEQY

v_call: TRBV7-2
cdr3_length: 13
j_call: TRBJ1-1
cdr3_aa: ASSLGGGLGIEAF

v_call: TRBV18
cdr3_length: 14
j_call: TRBJ2-7
cdr3_aa: ASSPPSTGLFSEQY

v_call: TRBV6-1
cdr3_length: 11
j_call: TRBJ1-2
cdr3_aa: ASTGDLGYGYT